The present T cell receptor (beta chain) was sequenced within a study of OX40 agonist ivuxolimab in advanced cancers. At the level of the study: Patients received the agonistic anti-OX40 (CD134) antibody ivuxolimab.

With autoimmune disease history or systemic immunosuppression, patients were excluded. Study-level results: Antigen specificity was not determined for the expanded peripheral T cells. Compared with CD4+, CD8+ T cells on average had more expanded clones.

The protocol was immunoSEQ multiplex PCR, while the TCRdb copy is restricted to in-frame clones and leaves out a portion. The sample holds 40,000 to 55,000 clones, around four fifths seen once. Concerning this clone: Its antigen is unknown.

The CDR3 spans 15 residues. V was trimmed by 4 bases and J by 4 bases, leaving 16 bases between them. Germline V lookup: CDR1 ENHRY, CDR2 SYGVKD. The source of this sequence is an adult with an advanced solid tumor such as melanoma, head and neck, liver or kidney cancer. The input for sequencing was CD4+ or CD8+ T cells sorted from blood, taken in a trial of the OX40 agonist ivuxolimab. The V call is TRBV10-3, the J call TRBJ1-1, with D possibly TRBD1 on 6 matching bases. The CDR3 sequence is CAISADRGGGTEAFF. CDR3 nucleotide sequence: TGTGCCATCAGTGCGGACCGAGGGGGAGGCACTGAAGCTTTCTTT.